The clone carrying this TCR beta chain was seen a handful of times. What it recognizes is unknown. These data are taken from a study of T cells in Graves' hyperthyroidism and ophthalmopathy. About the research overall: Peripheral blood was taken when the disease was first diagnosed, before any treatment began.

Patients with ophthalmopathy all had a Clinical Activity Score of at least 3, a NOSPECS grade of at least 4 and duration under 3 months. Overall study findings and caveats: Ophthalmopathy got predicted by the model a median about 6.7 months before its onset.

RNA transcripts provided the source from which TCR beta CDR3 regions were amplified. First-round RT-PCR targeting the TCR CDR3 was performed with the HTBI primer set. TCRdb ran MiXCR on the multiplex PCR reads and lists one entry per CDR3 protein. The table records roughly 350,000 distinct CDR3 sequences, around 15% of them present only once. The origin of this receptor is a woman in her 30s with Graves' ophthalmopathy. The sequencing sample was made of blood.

In DNA, the CDR3 is TGTGCCACCAGCAGAGTTGGGGCGGCGGCCAAAAACATTCAGTACTTC. Amino acid sequence: CATSRVGAAAKNIQYF. The rearrangement links TRBV15 to TRBJ2-4; the D gene is possibly TRBD1 (5 bases). V gave up 1 base and J gave up 1 base, with 11 bases separating them. Germline CDR1 and CDR2: LNHNV and YYDKDF (reference sequence). CDR3 length: 16 amino acids.